This T cell receptor (beta chain) was retrieved from a study of monozygotic twins with inflammatory bowel disease. The study, taken as a whole, reports: Possibly reflecting limited power, no difference in repertoire similarity was found between concordant and discordant twins. The study found lower TCRbeta diversity (inverse Simpson) in IBD patients than in healthy co-twins.

CDR3 length: 16 amino acids. Germline lookup yields CDR1 DFQATT and CDR2 SNEGSKA (reference sequence). Of note for this clonotype: Its matching antigen is unknown.

TCRdb processed the 5' RACE reads again and assigns one entry to each CDR3 protein, with no DNA. The sample shows 300,000 to 400,000 distinct CDR3 sequences, and roughly 2.6% sits with its ten largest clones. Researchers collected around 2.6 ml of blood per donor. The receptor was isolated from a human donor with ulcerative colitis or Crohn's disease, or a healthy co-twin of an affected twin (not recorded which). This sequence joins TRBV20-1 and TRBJ1-4; TCRdb names TRBD1, which stays unverified in the absence of DNA. Material: blood. The CDR3 is CSARSGDRGTNEKLFF.